The 9 T cell receptor beta chains below come from one sample, sequenced in a study of cytomegalovirus exposure and HLA in healthy donors. 13 Jbeta primers and 60 Vbeta primers were used for the PCR. This table comes from immunoSEQ multiplex PCR, and its TCRdb copy is limited to in-frame clones, with some not included. The repertoire holds around 90,000 clones, with 85% as singletons. The sequencing sample was made of PBMCs. These receptor sequences come from a man in his forties in good health and CMV-seropositive.

This chain joins TRBV28 and TRBJ2-5; D is possibly TRBD2 (7 bases). CDR3 length: 14 amino acids. Per the germline V gene, CDR1 is MDHEN and CDR2 is SYDVKM. V was pared by 7 bases and J by 4 bases, with 16 bases between. CDR3 nucleotides: TGTGCCAGCATTCCGGGGGGCCTAGGAGAGACCCAGTACTTC. Residues: CASIPGGLGETQYF.

The chain links TRBV2 to TRBJ2-2, with D maybe TRBD1 (7 bases). This CDR3 has 19 residues. The germline V gene encodes CDR1 SNHLY and CDR2 FYNNEI. Trimming removed 4 bases at V and 13 bases at J, with 34 bases between. The CDR3 protein is CASSAERDFRGLRSRGLFF. The CDR3 nucleotides are TGTGCCAGCAGTGCCGAGAGGGACTTTAGGGGGCTCCGCTCCCGGGGGCTGTTTTTT.

The chain is built from TRBV11-3 and TRBJ2-1, with D possibly being TRBD2 (6 bases). Germline loops: CDR1 SGHNT, CDR2 YENEEA. The CDR3 runs to 15 residues. Deletions cut 3 bases from V and 6 bases from J, with 15 bases between. CDR3 DNA sequence: TGTGCCAGCAGCTTTGGGACTCCTGGGGCCAATGAGCAGTTCTTC. Amino acid sequence: CASSFGTPGANEQFF.

The chain uses TRBV6-1 and TRBJ1-1, with TRBD1 matching 9 bases. CDR1 is MNHNS, CDR2 SASEGT, per germline. V shed 5 bases and J 7 bases; nucleotides not matched to a gene: 8. This CDR3 has 14 amino acids. CDR3 DNA sequence: TGTGCCAGCAGTCTCCGGGGACAGGGACATGAAGCTTTCTTT. Translating it yields CASSLRGQGHEAFF.

This clone was detected once. Germline is not matched at one junction end, which may reflect a read error. The chain couples TRBV7-9 to TRBJ1-4, with 9 bases identical to TRBD1. Looked up from germline, CDR1 is SEHNR and CDR2 is FQNEAQ (reference sequence). The CDR3 contains 12 residues. Here the CDR3 reads CSSRTGDEKLFF. The CDR3 DNA reads TGTTCCAGCAGGACAGGGGACGAAAAACTGTTTTTT.

The genes are TRBV9 and TRBJ2-3; 7 nucleotides line up with TRBD2. Trimming took 4 bases from V and 1 from J; bases not matched to a gene: 6. The CDR3 runs to 15 residues. Germline CDR1 SGDLS, CDR2 YYNGEE. DNA of the CDR3: TGTGCCAGCAGCCGACTTGGGGGGGGCACAGATACGCAGTATTTT. It codes for CASSRLGGGTDTQYF.

The V call is TRBV2, the J call TRBJ2-2; tentative D call: TRBD1 (5 bases). V dropped 3 bases and J dropped 1 base, with 12 bases sitting between them. This CDR3 is 16 amino acids long. Germline V lookup: CDR1 SNHLY, CDR2 FYNNEI. CDR3 sequence (DNA): TGTGCCAGCAGTGAGTTCCCCAGGGAGAACACCGGGGAGCTGTTTTTT. Translating gives CASSEFPRENTGELFF. Drawing the rest from reference TRBV2 and TRBJ2-2, the complete variable domain is EPEVTQTPSHQVTQMGQEVILRCVPISNHLYFYWYRQILGQKVEFLVSFYNNEISEKSEIFDDQFSVERPDGSNFTLKIRSTKLEDSAMYFCASSEFPRENTGELFFGEGSRLTVL.

J is TRBJ2-3 and V is TRBV9; TRBD2 might be the D (5 bases). Germline CDR1 and CDR2: SGDLS and YYNGEE. The CDR3 consists of 16 residues. V dropped 0 bases and J dropped 1 base, with 12 bases sitting between them. CDR3 in DNA: TGTGCCAGCAGCGTAGATCCGGGGATGGGCACAGATACGCAGTATTTT. Protein: CASSVDPGMGTDTQYF.

The chain recombines TRBV11-2 with TRBJ2-3; TRBD2 is a possible D gene (6 bases). Germline V gene data show CDR1 as SGHAT and CDR2 as FQNNGV. The CDR3 consists of 13 residues. Trimming left V 7 bases short and J 10 bases short, with 18 bases between. CDR3 in DNA: TGTGCCAGCACCCCTAGTGGGGGGTTTGCGCAGTATTTT. This translates into CASTPSGGFAQYF. Together with reference TRBV11-2 and TRBJ2-3, the CDR3 gives the full variable domain: EAGVAQSPRYKIIEKRQSVAFWCNPISGHATLYWYQQILGQGPKLLIQFQNNGVVDDSQLPKDRFSAERLKGVDSTLKIQPAKLEDSAVYLCASTPSGGFAQYFGPGTRLTVL.